The 28 T cell receptor beta chains reported below all come from one sample, sequenced in a study of identical twins. TCRdb used MiXCR to reprocess the 5' RACE reads, holding one entry per CDR3 protein. The table records 500,000 to 600,000 distinct CDR3 sequences, less than 25% of them present only once. The same data also went into a second study, on T cells expressing NK-cell markers.

Sample: CD4+ T cells sorted from blood. The receptor set was obtained from a woman between 18 and 30 years old in good health.

This clonotype was seen many times. The chain has TRBV20-1 and TRBJ1-5; possible D gene TRBD1, 6 bases. V dropped 3 bases and J dropped 0 bases, with 12 bases sitting between them. The germline CDR1 and CDR2 sequences are DFQATT and SNEGSKA (reference sequence). This CDR3 has 15 residues. The CDR3 region is CSASEGGYSNQPQHF. The CDR3 DNA is TGCAGTGCTAGTGAGGGGGGGTATAGCAATCAGCCCCAGCATTTT.

This clonotype has a count of ten or more. The chain employs TRBV7-9 and TRBJ1-2, with no clear D. Trimming pared 2 bases from V and 5 bases from J, leaving 6 bases between. The CDR3 is 12 amino acids. Germline V gives CDR1 SEHNR, CDR2 FQNEAQ (reference sequence). In nucleotides, the CDR3 is TGTGCCAGCAGCTTACCTGGGTATGGCTACACCTTC. Translated, it gives CASSLPGYGYTF. The full variable domain, completed using reference TRBV7-9 and TRBJ1-2, is DTGVSQNPRHKITKRGQNVTFRCDPISEHNRLYWYRQTLGQGPEFLTYFQNEAQLEKSRLLSDRFSAERPKGSFSTLEIQRTEQGDSAMYLCASSLPGYGYTFGSGTRLTVV.

The chain is built from TRBV3-1 and TRBJ2-5; maybe TRBD2 (6 bases). Trimming stripped 5 bases from V and 5 bases from J, with 18 bases between. This CDR3 is built from 15 residues. From germline, CDR1 is LGHDT and CDR2 YNNKEL (reference sequence). Here the CDR3 reads CASSEKRGRHETQYF. The CDR3 bases are TGTGCCAGCAGCGAAAAGAGAGGGAGGCATGAGACCCAGTACTTC.

This chain joins TRBV6-5 and TRBJ2-1; 10 bases map to TRBD2. Germline CDR1 MNHEY, CDR2 SVGAGI. The CDR3 runs to 17 residues. Trimming cost V 2 bases and J 7 bases; bases outside gene matches: 11. The CDR3 sequence is CASSYLRPAGGVNEQFF. The CDR3 DNA reads TGTGCCAGCAGTTACCTTCGCCCAGCGGGAGGGGTTAATGAGCAGTTCTTC.

The V gene is TRBV6-1, the J gene TRBJ1-2; D might be TRBD1 (5 bases). CDR3 length equals 15 residues. Trimming removed 3 bases at V and 3 bases at J, with 14 bases between. The V gene's germline CDR1 is MNHNS and CDR2 SASEGT. The CDR3 reads CASSEVPGSYYGYTF. The CDR3, as DNA: TGTGCCAGCAGTGAGGTCCCAGGGAGTTACTATGGCTACACCTTC.

The chain joins TRBV2 to TRBJ2-1; TRBD2 aligns across 8 bases. The CDR3 contains 16 residues. After removal of 1 base from V and 10 bases from J, the junction contained 12 bases not matched to a gene. Per the germline V gene, CDR1 is SNHLY and CDR2 is FYNNEI. The CDR3 sequence is CASSEVGTRGSQEQFF. DNA for the CDR3: TGTGCCAGCAGTGAAGTGGGGACTAGAGGCTCTCAAGAGCAGTTCTTC.

The gene calls are TRBV5-1 and TRBJ2-5; D possibly corresponds to TRBD2 (6 bases). The germline V gene has CDR1 SGHRS and CDR2 YFSETQ. This CDR3 has 14 residues. Trimming removed 7 bases from V and 5 bases from J, with 18 bases in between. The CDR3 DNA reads TGCGCCAGCCTCTTGGGGGGTCAGGAGGAGACCCAGTACTTC. This gives the protein CASLLGGQEETQYF. Full variable domain (outside the CDR3, taken from reference TRBV5-1 and TRBJ2-5): KAGVTQTPRYLIKTRGQQVTLSCSPISGHRSVSWYQQTPGQGLQFLFEYFSETQRNKGNFPGRFSGRQFSNSRSEMNVSTLELGDSALYLCASLLGGQEETQYFGPGTRLLVL.

This sequence joins TRBV6-1 and TRBJ2-2; TRBD2 matches at 8 bases. V was pared by 6 bases and J by 3 bases, with 9 bases of the junction left unmatched. The CDR3 is 16 residues long. CDR1 is MNHNS and CDR2 is SASEGT in the germline V gene. The CDR3 loop is CASRTSGHRDTGELFF. The DNA of the CDR3 is TGTGCCAGCAGAACTAGCGGCCATAGGGACACCGGGGAGCTGTTTTTT.

This clonotype has only one observation. The chain uses TRBV7-2 and TRBJ2-5; the D is unclear. Per the germline V gene, CDR1 is SGHTA and CDR2 is FQGNSA. This CDR3 comprises 13 residues. V was cut by 7 bases and J by 7 bases, with 16 bases left in between. The DNA for the CDR3 is TGTGCCAGCACCGGCGACTTAGTGGGGACCCAGTACTTC. Its translation is CASTGDLVGTQYF.

Ten or more counts support this clonotype. The V gene is TRBV10-3, the J gene TRBJ2-7, with 7 nucleotides matching TRBD1. Germline values: CDR1 ENHRY, CDR2 SYGVKD. CDR3 length equals 15 residues. Trimming cost V 5 bases and J 0 bases; bases outside gene matches: 7. CDR3 DNA: TGTGCCATCAGTAAGGCCGGGACAGTCTCCTACGAGCAGTACTTC. Amino acids: CAISKAGTVSYEQYF.

This clonotype was detected a few times. The chain is built from TRBV20-1 and TRBJ2-7; 10 nucleotides agree with TRBD1. The trim removed 6 bases at V and 2 bases at J, leaving 4 bases unmatched. The CDR3 is 13 residues long. CDR1 DFQATT and CDR2 SNEGSKA come from the germline V gene (reference sequence). The CDR3 sequence is CSAVGTGAYEQYF. CDR3 in DNA: TGCAGTGCCGTCGGGACAGGGGCCTACGAGCAGTACTTC.

V is TRBV12-3 or TRBV12-4 and J is TRBJ2-3; D remains ambiguous. V was trimmed by 7 bases and J by 4 bases, leaving 6 bases between them. This CDR3 has 11 residues. The CDR3 protein is CASKSSDTQYF. Written as DNA, the CDR3 is TGTGCCAGCAAGAGTTCAGATACGCAGTATTTT.

This chain links TRBV12-3 or TRBV12-4 with TRBJ1-6; D gene unclear. The CDR3 sequence is 14 residues long. The V gene lost 1 base and the J gene lost 6 bases, with 7 bases spanning the gap. The chain's CDR3 is CASSLGPLNSPLHF. The DNA of the CDR3 is TGTGCCAGCAGTTTAGGCCCTCTTAATTCACCCCTCCACTTT.

This clonotype has just a few counts. The chain joins TRBV29-1 to TRBJ1-2; TRBD1 might be the D (5 bases). The germline gives CDR1 SQVTM, CDR2 ANQGSEA. The CDR3 is made up of 12 amino acids. The ends were cut back, 3 bases at V and 0 bases at J, with 5 bases in the middle. The CDR3 region has the DNA TGCAGCGTTGAGGACACTAACTATGGCTACACCTTC. This translates into CSVEDTNYGYTF.

In its sample, this clonotype was seen a few times. The CDR3: CASRGRVQREKLFF. For the CDR3, the DNA is TGTGCCAGCAGGGGCAGGGTTCAACGGGAAAAACTGTTTTTT. The V call is TRBV6-1, the J call TRBJ1-4, with D possibly being TRBD1 (5 bases). Trimming took off 6 bases at V and 8 bases at J, with 16 bases between the two ends. The CDR3 has 14 amino acids. Germline V gene sequence: CDR1 MNHNS, CDR2 SASEGT.

This clonotype was seen just once. The chain employs TRBV5-6 and TRBJ1-1, with D possibly being TRBD1 (5 bases). The CDR3 sequence is 14 residues long. Trimming removed 2 bases at V and 5 bases at J, with 13 bases between. Germline lookup yields CDR1 SGHDT and CDR2 YYEEEE. CDR3 sequence: CASSFSWGGTEAFF. CDR3 nucleotide sequence: TGTGCCAGCAGCTTCTCCTGGGGGGGGACTGAAGCTTTCTTT.

Written as DNA, the CDR3 is TGTGCCAGCAGTTACGACTATAATTCACCCCTCCACTTT. Its translation: CASSYDYNSPLHF. This chain joins TRBV6-6 and TRBJ1-6, with D unresolved. The V and J ends lost 2 bases and 3 bases respectively, with 2 bases between them. Germline CDR1 reads MNHNY; CDR2 reads SVGAGI (reference sequence). The CDR3 contains 13 residues.

This clonotype came up many times. This chain links TRBV20-1 with TRBJ1-5; TRBD1 aligns across 9 bases. The CDR3 has 16 amino acids. The V segment lost 3 bases and the J segment 6 bases; nucleotides outside the gene matches: 12. Germline loops: CDR1 DFQATT, CDR2 SNEGSKA (reference sequence). The CDR3 sequence is CSASSGTGFGSQPQHF. CDR3 bases: TGCAGTGCTAGCTCCGGGACAGGGTTCGGAAGTCAGCCCCAGCATTTT.

This clonotype was recorded many times. V is TRBV20-1 and J is TRBJ2-1; 10 nucleotides match TRBD2. Germline loops: CDR1 DFQATT, CDR2 SNEGSKA (reference sequence). The ends lost 0 bases at V and 6 bases at J; junction bases unmatched: 5. This CDR3 comprises 15 residues. The CDR3: CSARDQSGRANEQFF. CDR3 nucleotide sequence: TGCAGTGCTAGAGATCAGAGCGGGAGGGCCAATGAGCAGTTCTTC.

The chain combines TRBV29-1 with TRBJ2-1, with D uncertain. In germline, CDR1 is SQVTM, CDR2 ANQGSEA. The V end was cut by 2 bases, the J end by 10 bases, with 9 bases between. The CDR3 covers 11 residues. Written as DNA, the CDR3 is TGCAGCGTTGAATCGTCAGCGGAGCAGTTCTTC. This gives the protein CSVESSAEQFF.

The chain links TRBV20-1 to TRBJ2-3, with D unclear. The CDR3 runs to 12 residues. V lost 5 bases to trimming and J lost 2 bases, with 8 bases between them. Germline V lookup: CDR1 DFQATT, CDR2 SNEGSKA (reference sequence). The CDR3 region has the DNA TGCAGTGCTCTTGTTTCCACAGATACGCAGTATTTT. This codes for CSALVSTDTQYF.

This CDR3 is CASSYWDPGAEQYF. Here the CDR3 DNA reads TGTGCCAGCAGCTACTGGGACCCGGGCGCCGAGCAGTACTTC. V is TRBV5-4 and J is TRBJ2-7; either TRBD1 or TRBD2 may supply D (5 bases each). Trimming left V 3 bases short and J 6 bases short, with 16 bases between. The germline V gene has CDR1 SGHNT and CDR2 YYREEE (reference sequence). The CDR3 contains 14 residues.

This clonotype turned up a few times. The rearrangement joins TRBV20-1 to TRBJ2-5; maybe TRBD2 (6 bases). The CDR3 length is 15 residues. Germline CDR1 and CDR2: DFQATT and SNEGSKA (reference sequence). V lost 0 bases and J lost 5, with 16 bases in between. CDR3 in amino acids: CSARDRRVAAETQYF. Here the CDR3 DNA reads TGCAGTGCTAGAGACCGCAGGGTAGCGGCGGAGACCCAGTACTTC.

This clonotype was seen at least ten times. V is TRBV5-1 and J is TRBJ2-7; possible D gene TRBD1, 6 bases. Trimming took off 0 bases at V and 0 bases at J, with 13 bases between the two ends. CDR1 and CDR2 (germline): SGHRS, YFSETQ. The CDR3 sequence is 16 residues long. The DNA of the CDR3 is TGCGCCAGCAGCTTGGCCCCGGGACAACTCTCCTACGAGCAGTACTTC. The encoded protein is CASSLAPGQLSYEQYF.

The J gene is TRBJ2-7, the V gene TRBV11-2; TRBD1 might be the D (7 bases). V lost 1 base and J 7 bases, leaving 20 bases between the germline ends. This CDR3 spans 16 amino acids. Germline V CDR1 and CDR2: SGHAT, FQNNGV. CDR3 sequence (DNA): TGTGCCAGCAGCTTAGTTCTACGTGCAGGGGGGATTGAGCAGTACTTC. Amino acid sequence: CASSLVLRAGGIEQYF.

The chain joins TRBV20-1 to TRBJ1-5; 8 bases line up with TRBD1. This CDR3 region has 13 residues. Unmatched junction bases numbered 5, after V lost 8 bases and J lost 2 bases. From germline, CDR1 is DFQATT and CDR2 SNEGSKA (reference sequence). This chain's CDR3 is CSLATGGNQPQHF. The CDR3, as DNA: TGCAGTCTCGCGACAGGGGGCAATCAGCCCCAGCATTTT.

In this sample, this clonotype turned up a few times. The chain has TRBV3-1 and TRBJ2-7; D remains unclear. The CDR3 has 11 residues. Trimming stripped 0 bases from V and 6 bases from J, with 3 bases between. The germline V gene encodes CDR1 LGHDT and CDR2 YNNKEL (reference sequence). CDR3 in amino acids: CASSQEAEQYF. The CDR3, as DNA: TGTGCCAGCAGCCAAGAAGCCGAGCAGTACTTC.

This chain joins TRBV29-1 and TRBJ2-3, with D perhaps TRBD2 (5 bases). The ends were cut back, 7 bases at V and 0 bases at J, with 8 bases in the middle. The CDR3 loop spans 12 amino acids. Per germline, CDR1 SQVTM and CDR2 ANQGSEA. CDR3 loop: CSGKRSTDTQYF. The CDR3 bases are TGCAGCGGAAAGCGGAGCACAGATACGCAGTATTTT.